This T cell receptor beta chain was obtained from a study of cytomegalovirus exposure and HLA in healthy donors (dated by TCRdb to about 2017). About the investigation overall: In an earlier analysis of approximately 500 of the donors, 276 Gb of sequence data and approximately 120 million unique TCR beta sequences from about 179 million T cells were reported. Roughly 300 gigabases of sequencing data and 70 million to 85 million unique TCR sequences were included in an early release covering 550 to 800 HLA-typed donors. The genetic ancestry cluster associated with self-reported Caucasian donors included about 84% of the roughly 360 genotyped donors. The study was designed to test whether signatures of past pathogen exposure could be identified by cataloging public T cell receptors. The study profiled the T cell repertoires of hundreds of subjects by immunosequencing and related them to cytomegalovirus serostatus. Besides the first cohort of hundreds of subjects, a separate validation cohort made up of around 120 different subjects was used. To predict cytomegalovirus infection status, the study brought together high-throughput TCR immunosequencing, statistical association of individual TCRs with disease status, and machine learning. A later analysis re-examined previously published TCR beta repertoires from more than 600 donors and added high-resolution HLA genotyping to investigate patterns of TCR occurrence. In the later analysis, no new phenotypic data were used to find candidate immune exposures; instead, reliance was placed on TCR beta sequences and their occurrence across donors. An earlier analysis of approximately 580 of the donors used high-throughput TCR beta sequencing to judge whether each TCR beta V gene segment behaved as functional or pseudogenic. Donor age, sex, ethnicity and CMV serostatus were compiled alongside the repertoire data. In a later genetic analysis, genome-wide SNP genotypes for about 55% of the roughly 700 donors were used, and that subset was treated as a discovery cohort. Every discovery cohort repertoire had been produced on one sequencing platform. HLA typing covered class I and class II loci at four-digit resolution. Typing coverage varied by locus: roughly 620-640 donors for A, B, C, DRB1 and DQB1; about 520 for DQA1; more than 600 for DPA1; around 490 for DPB1. About five DR-DQ haplotypes were treated as single units for association and clustering because of strong linkage in the cohort. Among a few hundred genotyped donors of the cohort, an average of approximately 250,000 unique TCR beta nucleotide sequences were sequenced per donor, roughly 20% of them non-productive. Beyond this particular receptor, the publication reports: According to a later analysis, parvovirus B19, influenza, CMV and Epstein-Barr virus appeared linked to several top co-occurrence clusters. This cohort had only TCR beta chains sequenced, and the lack of alpha or paired-chain data limited which features could be detected. Some IMGT-functional V segments, including TRBV6-2 and TRBV6-3, could not be distinguished by the 87-base-pair reads and were therefore excluded. In a later analysis, most CMV-associated TCR beta chains were found to appear HLA-restricted, with HLA associations seemingly driven largely by CMV exposure. In the study, some 160 TCR beta chains were listed as associated with cytomegalovirus. About 17 rarely observed V segments, including chromosome 9 orphons, were excluded from the earlier analysis of several hundred of the donors because counts were too low. Because HLA typing was missing for some donors at each locus, association tests included only the typed subset. A cluster of highly shared sequence variants was judged likely to be a technical artifact of the sequencing pipeline. A later genetic analysis reported fewer N-insertions in productive TCRs among donors in an Asian-associated ancestry cluster than the roughly 700-donor mean. Across donors, most TCR sequences were observed very rarely, whereas some public TCRs were present in many individuals. Correlated functional status among segregating V segments might reflect linkage disequilibrium, but an unknown experimental factor could not be ruled out. A further reported finding was that TCR beta sequences accurately predicted the HLA-A and HLA-B alleles for most subjects in the first cohort. In both the original and validation cohorts, the classifier was reported to diagnose cytomegalovirus status with high specificity and sensitivity. Compared with equally common non-associated chains, HLA-associated TCR beta chains in a later analysis were more clonally expanded and had lower generation probabilities. It was suggested by the authors that the approach could potentially be generalized to other disease states and immunological phenotypes. When HLA alleles, especially DR and DQ, strongly co-occurred, TCR associations were difficult to assign to individual alleles. Broadly in line with IMGT annotations, most TCR beta V segments showed up in productive rearrangements about 90% or about 30% of the time in an earlier analysis of approximately 640 of the donors. According to a later analysis, TCR association rates differed among HLA loci, with DRB1 alleles showing the most associated TCRs and HLA-C alleles showing the fewest. The presence/absence analyses assumed that sequencing depth was roughly uniform across donors, and that assumption may not be true. A few of the identified cytomegalovirus-associated TCR beta chains were confirmed in vitro to be specific for cytomegalovirus antigens. In a later genetic analysis, a missense DCLRE1C variant was associated with V-gene and J-gene trimming of TCR beta chains, and the association was replicated in an independent cohort. For the cohort, immune exposure information was limited to CMV serostatus. A later analysis associated 15,000 to 20,000 TCR beta sequences with specific HLA alleles at a false discovery rate of 0.05.

The cohort comprised several hundred healthy bone marrow donors. Cohort members were all nominally healthy when sampled, although unrecorded immune exposures were likely present. The donor tested CMV seropositive and was one of the 289 seropositive cohort members. A peripheral blood sample was collected from each donor, and TCR beta sequencing was performed on peripheral blood mononuclear cells. Genomic DNA extraction from the blood cell samples was performed with the Qiagen DNeasy Blood Extraction Kit. Relative to germline, V is 7 bases shorter and J is 8 bases shorter, with 12 bases between their ends. For CDR1 and CDR2, the germline V gene (reference sequence) lists LNHDA and SQIVND. From its cysteine to its phenylalanine, the CDR3 spans 13 amino acids. Only the CDR3 DNA stays, 39 bases, in frame from base 1. This clone has a single count. The antigen this receptor binds is unknown. No qualities accompany the bases; no much larger clone lies one base away.

Libraries were prepared through the immunoSEQ multiplex PCR assay. For the multiplex PCR, a mixture combining 60 forward primers for TCR Vbeta segments and 13 reverse primers for TCR Jbeta segments was used. Amplification of the CDR3 region of rearranged TCR beta genes was performed with a multiplex PCR assay on genomic DNA. The amplified TCR beta libraries were sequenced on the Illumina HiSeq System as 87-base-pair reads. From the authors' description of their analysis: A later analysis tallied roughly 76 million unique TCR beta chains across the 666 repertoires, and some 12 million of those chains were shared by two or more donors. A nearest-neighbor algorithm error-corrected the raw reads and collapsed the reads into unique sequences, merging closely related sequences to remove PCR and sequencing errors. V, D and J gene segments were assigned by aligning CDR3 sequences to IMGT reference sequences. Each retained sequence needed at least a six-nucleotide match to both a V gene segment and a J gene segment. Rearrangements were called productive when the CDR3 lacked stop codons and stayed in frame with V and J; all others were non-productive. Following IMGT convention, CDR3 was defined as the stretch from the second conserved V-encoded cysteine up to the conserved J-encoded phenylalanine. In an earlier analysis of roughly 580 of the donors, sequences lacking an unambiguous match to a single V gene segment were excluded. An earlier analysis of over 450 of the donors classified V segments as functional when productive rearrangements were above 56.7% and as segregating when the standard deviation between donors was above 5%. A statistical classification framework was built to diagnose cytomegalovirus status from the catalog of TCR beta chain sequences. In a later analysis, V and J genes were assigned by comparing TCR nucleotide sequences against IMGT/GENE-DB human TR gene sequences. In a later analysis, CDR3 sequences and most-parsimonious VDJ recombination scenarios were assigned using the TCRdist pipeline. In a later analysis, each TCR beta chain was defined by its CDR3 amino acid sequence together with its V-gene family, and reads lacking a unique V-gene family were excluded. In a later analysis, around 650 highly shared, low-generation-probability nucleotide sequences were removed to address suspected cross-contamination and a sequencing artifact. In a later analysis, a clonal expansion index was calculated for each public chain from normalized within-repertoire ranks of inferred template counts. In a later analysis, generation probabilities were computed with a VDJ recombination model fitted to out-of-frame rearrangements, and the resulting probabilities were checked against IGoR. A later analysis scored TCR-TCR, TCR-HLA and TCR-CMV co-occurrence with hypergeometric tests, applying a repertoire-size bias correction to TCR pairs. In a later analysis, false discovery rates were estimated by permuting HLA or CMV assignments 20 times. In a later analysis, co-occurring TCRs were grouped with DBSCAN, and TCRdist sequence similarity was added when clustering was performed within HLA-allele-positive subsets. For co-occurrence clustering, repertoires with fewer than 30,000 or more than 120,000 public chains were excluded, along with about five repertoires with anomalous nucleotide sharing. The table was pulled from immuneACCESS by TCRdb, which kept in-frame rearrangements only. Such tables lose some clones; where checked, under half of the loss comes from unresolved V genes, and the rest has no known cause. For V, J and clone size, that table is used; D and trimming come from the DNA. The sample table lists 150,000 or so clones, 80% to 90% of them with a count of one. About 9.3% of the sample belongs to the ten largest clones.

The receptor comes from a young man in good health and CMV-seropositive. Material: PBMCs. The rearranged segments are TRBV19 and TRBJ1-6; no confident D gene assignment can be made. The CDR3 in this case is CASNVGHDSPLHF. The bases are TGTGCCAGTAATGTGGGCCACGATTCACCCCTCCACTTT.